A selection of T cell receptor beta chains follows, all from one sample in a study of T cells in tumors and immune-related adverse events. The repertoire was sequenced with immunoSEQ multiplex PCR; TCRdb's copy has only in-frame clones and lacks some. The table lists about 20,000 clones, about 93% of them singletons, with 1.3% to 1.5% in the top ten. The sample in question was lymph node tissue, obtained from a patient treated with anti-PD-1 therapy. These receptors were taken from a female donor with metastatic renal cell carcinoma. CDR3s include the opening cysteine and the closing phenylalanine or tryptophan. D genes are given only for firm matches.

length	V	J	D	DNA	CDR3
16	TRBV19	TRBJ2-2	TRBD2	TGTGCCAGTAAGGCCGGCCCAGCGGGGGAAACCGGGGAGCTGTTTTTT	CASKAGPAGETGELFF
14	TRBV19	TRBJ2-5	NA	TGTGCCAGTAGTATAGAAACTAGCCCAGAGACCCAGTACTTC	CASSIETSPETQYF
16	TRBV5-4	TRBJ1-2	NA	TGTGCCAGCAGCTCGGCCCGGGGCCATACGGACTATGGCTACACCTTC	CASSSARGHTDYGYTF
13	TRBV27	TRBJ2-5	NA	TGTGCCAGCAGTTTGACTTTCCAAGAGACCCAGTACTTC	CASSLTFQETQYF
13	TRBV5-1	TRBJ2-1	TRBD2	TGCGCCAGCAGCCTCTTAGCGGGAGCTGAGCAGTTCTTC	CASSLLAGAEQFF
15	TRBV7-6	TRBJ1-1	TRBD1	TGTGCCAGCAGCCAAGGACAGGGAGTGAACACTGAAGCTTTCTTT	CASSQGQGVNTEAFF
15	TRBV10-2	TRBJ2-1	TRBD1	TGCGCCACCCGACCCGGGACAGGGCCTTACAATGAGCAGTTCTTC	CATRPGTGPYNEQFF
14	TRBV28	TRBJ1-1	NA	TGTGCCAGCAGTAAACAGGGACGGTACACTGAAGCTTTCTTT	CASSKQGRYTEAFF
15	TRBV7-2	TRBJ1-3	TRBD1	TGTGCCAGCAGCGCCCACAGGGGATCTGGAAACACCATATATTTT	CASSAHRGSGNTIYF
18	TRBV4-1	TRBJ2-5	TRBD2	TGCGCCAGCAGCCAAGAGGAGGGGCAGGGAGGGGTATTAGAGACCCAGTACTTC	CASSQEEGQGGVLETQYF
15	TRBV28	TRBJ1-1	NA	TGTGCCAGCACCCCCCTCGCAGGGAAGTTGACTGAAGCTTTCTTT	CASTPLAGKLTEAFF
12	TRBV5-4	TRBJ2-7	NA	TGTGCCAGCAGCTTGGCCGGGGGCGAGCAGTACTTC	CASSLAGGEQYF
13	TRBV11-2	TRBJ2-4	NA	TGTGCCAGCAGCGGGACACGTCAAAACATTCAGTACTTC	CASSGTRQNIQYF
15	TRBV28	TRBJ1-2	TRBD1	TGTGCCAGCCTCCCTTCGGACAGGGCTAGGTATGGCTACACCTTC	CASLPSDRARYGYTF
17	TRBV4-2	TRBJ1-3	NA	TGTGCCAGCAGTCCCCAATCAACAGGGAGCTCTGGAAACACCATATATTTT	CASSPQSTGSSGNTIYF
15	TRBV7-8	TRBJ2-5	TRBD2	TGTGCCAGCAGCTCACAGGGACTAGCGAGTGAGACCCAGTACTTC	CASSSQGLASETQYF